Presented here are 19 T cell receptor beta chains from one specimen sequenced in a study of T cell responses to AZD1222 COVID-19 vaccine. Clones were sequenced by immunoSEQ multiplex PCR, and TCRdb holds only the in-frame ones, with some missing. The sample holds about 120,000 clones, roughly 90% seen once. This sample comprised peripheral blood, obtained on day 0 of AZD1222 vaccination. The receptors were sampled from an adult in good health.

The rearrangement joins TRBV28 to TRBJ1-1, with TRBD1 identical over 7 bases. Per germline, CDR1 MDHEN and CDR2 SYDVKM. J lost 12 bases, V lost 5 bases, and 15 bases had no gene match. The CDR3 spans 14 residues. For the CDR3, the DNA is TGTGCCAGCAGTCAACAGGGGCAGGGTCTCACCCCTTTCTTT. The encoded protein is CASSQQGQGLTPFF.

The chain recombines TRBV6-2 or TRBV6-3 with TRBJ1-5; D might be TRBD1 (5 bases). The CDR3 runs to 15 residues. V lost 2 bases and J lost 6, with 14 bases in between. Germline V gene sequence: CDR1 MNHEY, CDR2 SVGEGT. The CDR3: CASSYDSRVGQPQHF. The CDR3, as DNA: TGTGCCAGCAGTTACGATAGCAGGGTGGGTCAGCCCCAGCATTTT.

The chain carries TRBV5-1 and TRBJ1-2; D might be TRBD1 (5 bases). There are 15 residues in the CDR3. CDR1 and CDR2 from the germline V gene are SGHRS and YFSETQ. V shed 0 bases and J shed 3 bases, with 12 bases lying between them. CDR3 sequence: CASSLASGPYYGYTF. The CDR3 DNA reads TGCGCCAGCAGCTTGGCCTCGGGGCCGTACTATGGCTACACCTTC.

The V call is TRBV3-1 (or the pseudogene TRBV3-2), the J call TRBJ1-5; possibly TRBD1 for D (5 bases). The CDR3 length is 15 residues. The germline V and J ends were trimmed by 5 bases and 6 bases, with 17 bases remaining between them. The germline V gene has CDR1 LGHDT and CDR2 YNNKEL (reference sequence). The CDR3 DNA sequence: TGTGCCAGCAGCGCTGTGGCAGGGCTCGGTCAGCCCCAGCATTTT. Protein: CASSAVAGLGQPQHF.

The J gene is TRBJ2-3, the V gene TRBV19; 11 positions match TRBD1. This CDR3 comprises 15 residues. After removal of 7 bases from V and 6 bases from J, the junction contained 9 bases not matched to a gene. Germline V lookup: CDR1 LNHDA, CDR2 SQIVND (reference sequence). The CDR3 region has the DNA TGTGCCAGTACTAGCCGGGACAGGGGGACGGATACGCAGTATTTT. Residues: CASTSRDRGTDTQYF.

A single count supports this clone. The chain recombines TRBV5-1 with TRBJ1-6; no clear D. Trimming stripped 0 bases from V and 7 bases from J, with 8 bases between. Germline CDR1 is SGHRS and CDR2 is YFSETQ. The CDR3 has 14 residues. The CDR3 loop reads CASSLGEENSPLHF. Written as DNA, the CDR3 is TGCGCCAGCAGCTTGGGTGAAGAGAATTCACCCCTCCACTTT.

The genes are TRBV27 and TRBJ1-6; TRBD1 might be the D (5 bases). Germline values: CDR1 MNHEY, CDR2 SMNVEV (reference sequence). The V end was cut by 0 bases, the J end by 10 bases, with 10 bases between. The CDR3 has 14 residues. The CDR3 spells CASSLSGEGSPLHF. Written as DNA, the CDR3 is TGTGCCAGCAGTTTATCAGGGGAGGGGTCACCCCTCCACTTT.

The chain recombines TRBV15 with TRBJ2-2; D is possibly TRBD2 (5 bases). Trimming pared 1 base from V and 6 bases from J, leaving 6 bases between. There are 13 residues in the CDR3. Germline V lookup: CDR1 LNHNV, CDR2 YYDKDF (reference sequence). CDR3 protein: CATSRVSAGELFF. The DNA for the CDR3 is TGTGCCACCAGCAGAGTTAGCGCCGGGGAGCTGTTTTTT.

The chain employs TRBV14 and TRBJ2-7; D is undetermined. Germline CDR1 and CDR2: SGHDN and FVKESK. Trimming removed 0 bases at V and 2 bases at J, with 8 bases between. There are 14 residues in the CDR3. CDR3 in DNA: TGTGCCAGCAGCCAAGATCTTGGTACCTACGAGCAGTACTTC. Protein product: CASSQDLGTYEQYF.

The chain uses TRBV11-2 and TRBJ1-2, with 7 bases lining up with TRBD1. This CDR3 has 16 residues. Germline CDR1 SGHAT, CDR2 FQNNGV. Losses at the gene ends were 5 bases for V and 0 bases for J; bases not matched to a gene: 9. The CDR3 coding sequence is TGTGCCAGCAGCCCGGACAGGCAAAGGCCTAACTATGGCTACACCTTC. It encodes CASSPDRQRPNYGYTF. Full variable domain (remainder filled in from reference TRBV11-2 and TRBJ1-2): EAGVAQSPRYKIIEKRQSVAFWCNPISGHATLYWYQQILGQGPKLLIQFQNNGVVDDSQLPKDRFSAERLKGVDSTLKIQPAKLEDSAVYLCASSPDRQRPNYGYTFGSGTRLTVV.

The rearrangement links TRBV6-2 or TRBV6-3 to TRBJ2-4, with 11 nucleotides matching TRBD2. V was clipped by 4 bases and J by 8 bases; unmatched bases: 7. Per the germline V gene, CDR1 is MNHEY and CDR2 is SVGEGT. The CDR3 is 15 amino acids. This CDR3 is CASSSGLAGGDIQYF. CDR3 coding DNA: TGTGCCAGCAGTTCTGGACTAGCGGGTGGGGACATTCAGTACTTC.

The gene calls are TRBV30 and TRBJ1-1; D remains unclear. V dropped 4 bases and J dropped 3 bases, with 12 bases sitting between them. Looked up from germline, CDR1 is GTSNPN and CDR2 is SVGIG (reference sequence). CDR3 length: 13 amino acids. In DNA form, the CDR3 reads TGTGCCTGGATCCAAGTGTACCACACTGAAGCTTTCTTT. Its protein product is CAWIQVYHTEAFF.

The V gene is TRBV3-1 (or the pseudogene TRBV3-2), the J gene TRBJ1-1; 7 bases map to TRBD1. Unmatched junction bases numbered 11, after V lost 6 bases and J lost 7 bases. Looked up from germline, CDR1 is LGHDT and CDR2 is YNNKEL (reference sequence). The CDR3 length is 14 residues. The CDR3 DNA is TGTGCCAGCAGTCTTTCCACAGGGGACGGTGAAGCTTTCTTT. It codes for CASSLSTGDGEAFF.

The rearrangement uses TRBV7-7 and TRBJ2-3; D is unclear. V lost 1 base, J lost 7 bases, and 9 bases lay in between. Germline V CDR1 and CDR2: SSHAT, FNYEAQ (reference sequence). The CDR3 loop spans 13 amino acids. The CDR3 reads CASSLVLQNTQYF. The CDR3 DNA is TGTGCCAGCAGCTTAGTTTTGCAGAATACGCAGTATTTT.

This sequence joins TRBV16 and TRBJ1-3; D unclear. Germline assignment: CDR1 KGHSY and CDR2 FQNENV. This CDR3 has 15 residues. Trimming removed 1 base at V and 4 bases at J, with 11 bases between. CDR3 nucleotides: TGTGCCAGCAGCCAATTAATCGGGCAAGGAAACACCATATATTTT. It is translated as CASSQLIGQGNTIYF.

This clone was recorded a few times. The gene calls are TRBV19 and TRBJ2-3, with unresolved D. The germline CDR1 and CDR2 sequences are LNHDA and SQIVND (reference sequence). V lost 3 bases to trimming and J lost 2 bases, with 12 bases between them. The CDR3 is 15 amino acids. This CDR3 is CASSILGQLTDTQYF. For the CDR3, the DNA is TGTGCCAGTAGTATTCTAGGGCAACTCACAGATACGCAGTATTTT. The complete variable domain, with remaining parts taken from reference TRBV19 and TRBJ2-3, reads DGGITQSPKYLFRKEGQNVTLSCEQNLNHDAMYWYRQDPGQGLRLIYYSQIVNDFQKGDIAEGYSVSREKKESFPLTVTSAQKNPTAFYLCASSILGQLTDTQYFGPGTRLTVL.

This clone was picked up a small number of times. V and J are TRBV11-2 and TRBJ2-7; 10 bases line up with TRBD2. The germline gives CDR1 SGHAT, CDR2 FQNNGV. The V and J ends lost 1 base and 1 base, in that order; junction bases with no gene match: 1. The CDR3 runs to 15 residues. The CDR3 DNA sequence: TGTGCCAGCAGCTTAGTGACTAGCGGGTCCTACGAGCAGTACTTC. Protein: CASSLVTSGSYEQYF. Using reference TRBV11-2 and TRBJ2-7 for the parts outside the CDR3, the full variable domain is EAGVAQSPRYKIIEKRQSVAFWCNPISGHATLYWYQQILGQGPKLLIQFQNNGVVDDSQLPKDRFSAERLKGVDSTLKIQPAKLEDSAVYLCASSLVTSGSYEQYFGPGTRLTVT.

The chain employs TRBV18 and TRBJ1-2, with TRBD1 as a possible D gene (6 bases). Trimming stripped 0 bases from V and 0 bases from J, with 11 bases between. This CDR3 is built from 16 residues. CDR1 and CDR2 from the germline V gene are KGHSH and LQKENI. CDR3 bases: TGTGCCAGCTCACCACCTCAGGGGAGGGCTAACTATGGCTACACCTTC. The encoded protein is CASSPPQGRANYGYTF.

The DNA of the CDR3 is TGTGCCAGCAGTTTGTTCTGGGGCACTGAAGCTTTCTTT. Translated: CASSLFWGTEAFF. The chain employs TRBV27 and TRBJ1-1; no definite D call. The ends were cut back, 3 bases at V and 4 bases at J, with 9 bases in the middle. Looked up from germline, CDR1 is MNHEY and CDR2 is SMNVEV (reference sequence). The CDR3 length is 13 residues.